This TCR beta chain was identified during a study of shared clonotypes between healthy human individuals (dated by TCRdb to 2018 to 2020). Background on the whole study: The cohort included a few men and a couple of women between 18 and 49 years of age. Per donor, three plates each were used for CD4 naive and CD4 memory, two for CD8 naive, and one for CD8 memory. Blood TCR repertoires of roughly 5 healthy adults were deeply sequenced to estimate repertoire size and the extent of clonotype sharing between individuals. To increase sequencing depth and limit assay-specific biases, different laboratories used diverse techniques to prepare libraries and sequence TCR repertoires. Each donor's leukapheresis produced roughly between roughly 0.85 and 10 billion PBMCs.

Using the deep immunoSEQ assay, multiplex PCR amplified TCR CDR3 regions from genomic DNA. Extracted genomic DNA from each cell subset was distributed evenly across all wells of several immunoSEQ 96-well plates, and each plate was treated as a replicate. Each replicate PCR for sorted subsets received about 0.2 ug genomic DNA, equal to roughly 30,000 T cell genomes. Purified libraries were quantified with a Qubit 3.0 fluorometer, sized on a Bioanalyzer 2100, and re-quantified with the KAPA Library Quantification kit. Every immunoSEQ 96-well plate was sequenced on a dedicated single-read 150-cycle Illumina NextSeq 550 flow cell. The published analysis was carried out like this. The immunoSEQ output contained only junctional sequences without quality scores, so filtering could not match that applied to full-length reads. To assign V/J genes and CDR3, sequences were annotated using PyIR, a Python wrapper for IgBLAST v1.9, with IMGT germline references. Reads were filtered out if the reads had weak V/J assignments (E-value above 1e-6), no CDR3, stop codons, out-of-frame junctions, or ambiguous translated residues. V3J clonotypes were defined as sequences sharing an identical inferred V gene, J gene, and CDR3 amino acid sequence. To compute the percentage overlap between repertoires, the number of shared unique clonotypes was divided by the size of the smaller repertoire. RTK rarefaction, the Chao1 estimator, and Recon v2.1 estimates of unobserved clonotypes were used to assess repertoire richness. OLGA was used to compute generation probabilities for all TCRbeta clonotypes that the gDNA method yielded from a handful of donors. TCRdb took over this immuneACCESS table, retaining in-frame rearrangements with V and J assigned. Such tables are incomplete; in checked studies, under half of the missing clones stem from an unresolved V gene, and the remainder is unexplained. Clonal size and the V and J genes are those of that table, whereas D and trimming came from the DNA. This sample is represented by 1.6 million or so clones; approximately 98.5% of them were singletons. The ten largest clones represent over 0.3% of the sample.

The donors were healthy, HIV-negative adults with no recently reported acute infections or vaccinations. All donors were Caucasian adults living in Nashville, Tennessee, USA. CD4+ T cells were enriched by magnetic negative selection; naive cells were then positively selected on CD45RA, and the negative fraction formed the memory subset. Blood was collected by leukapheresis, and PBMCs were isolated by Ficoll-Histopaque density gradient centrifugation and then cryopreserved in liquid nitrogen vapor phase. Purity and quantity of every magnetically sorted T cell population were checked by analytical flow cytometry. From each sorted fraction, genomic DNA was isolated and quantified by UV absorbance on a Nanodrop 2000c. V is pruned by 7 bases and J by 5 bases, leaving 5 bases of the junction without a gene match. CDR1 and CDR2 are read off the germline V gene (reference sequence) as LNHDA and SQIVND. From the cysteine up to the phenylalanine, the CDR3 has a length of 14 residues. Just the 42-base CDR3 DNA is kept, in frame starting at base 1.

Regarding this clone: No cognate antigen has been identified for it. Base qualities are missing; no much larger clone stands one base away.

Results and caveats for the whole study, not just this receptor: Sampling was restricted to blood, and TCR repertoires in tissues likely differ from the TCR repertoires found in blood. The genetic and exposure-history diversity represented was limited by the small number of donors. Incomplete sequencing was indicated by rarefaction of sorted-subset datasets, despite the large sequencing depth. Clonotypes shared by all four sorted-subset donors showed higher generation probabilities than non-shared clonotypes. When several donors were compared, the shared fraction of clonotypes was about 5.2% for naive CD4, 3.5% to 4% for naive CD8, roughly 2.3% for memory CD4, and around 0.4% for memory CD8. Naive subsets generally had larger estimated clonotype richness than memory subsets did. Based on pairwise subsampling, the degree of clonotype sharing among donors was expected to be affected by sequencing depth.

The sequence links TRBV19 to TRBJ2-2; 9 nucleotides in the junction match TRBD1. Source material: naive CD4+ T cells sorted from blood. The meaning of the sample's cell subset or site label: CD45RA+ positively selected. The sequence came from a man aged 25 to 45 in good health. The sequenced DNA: TGTGCCAGTATCGACAGGGGGAATACCGGGGAGCTGTTTTTT. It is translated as CASIDRGNTGELFF.